Listed below are T cell receptor beta chains from one sample, sequenced in a study of human T cells and chemical hapten exposure. In TCRdb, the 5' RACE reads were re-called with MiXCR into one record per CDR3 protein. The sample carries roughly 120,000 distinct CDR3 sequences, approximately 20% recorded once. These receptors were obtained from a human donor in good health. CDR3s include the opening cysteine and the closing phenylalanine or tryptophan. A D gene is named only where the DNA matches it firmly. Not all rows give a size; the values are once, few, many and, for expanded clones, a class.

j_call,v_call,d_call,clone_size,cdr3_aa,cdr3_nt
TRBJ2-2,TRBV7-3,TRBD2,few,CAGTSGNTGELFF,TGTGCCGGGACTAGCGGGAACACCGGGGAGCTGTTTTTT
TRBJ2-7,TRBV9,.,many,CASSTRQALYYYEQYF,TGTGCCAGCAGCACCCGACAGGCGCTTTACTACTACGAGCAGTACTTC
TRBJ2-3,TRBV19,TRBD2,few,CASSSLASGRATQYF,TGTGCCAGTAGTAGTTTGGCTAGCGGGAGGGCTACGCAGTATTTT
TRBJ2-7,TRBV9,TRBD2,.,CASSVGLAGEGASYEQYF,TGTGCCAGCAGCGTGGGACTAGCGGGCGAGGGGGCCTCCTACGAGCAGTACTTC
TRBJ2-1,TRBV9,TRBD2,few,CASSGLAGGLWGNNEQFF,TGTGCCAGCAGCGGACTAGCGGGGGGCCTGTGGGGTAACAATGAGCAGTTCTTC
TRBJ2-3,TRBV5-1,TRBD2,.,CASRGLAGATTDTQYF,TGCGCCAGCAGAGGACTAGCGGGAGCCACCACAGATACGCAGTATTTT
TRBJ1-4,TRBV5-1,.,few,CASSRPNEKLFF,TGCGCCAGCAGCCGCCCGAATGAAAAACTGTTTTTT
TRBJ2-7,TRBV7-2,.,few,CASSLVQPYEQYF,TGTGCCAGCAGCTTGGTACAGCCTTACGAGCAGTACTTC
TRBJ2-5,TRBV2,.,few,CASSGLLSKETQYF,TGTGCCAGTTCGGGACTCCTAAGTAAAGAGACCCAGTACTTC
TRBJ2-3,TRBV7-2,TRBD1,.,CASSSSGQGGDTQYF,TGTGCCAGCAGCTCCTCCGGACAGGGGGGAGATACGCAGTATTTT
TRBJ2-5,TRBV11-1,.,.,CASSLSPEGAETQYF,TGTGCCAGCAGCTTAAGCCCCGAGGGTGCTGAGACCCAGTACTTC
TRBJ1-1,TRBV11-2,TRBD1,few,CASSSDRGRQAFF,TGTGCCAGCAGCTCAGACAGGGGGCGACAAGCTTTCTTT
TRBJ2-3,TRBV5-4,TRBD1,.,CACRGQTDTQYF,TGTGCCTGCAGGGGGCAGACAGATACGCAGTATTTT
TRBJ2-1,TRBV2,TRBD2,few,CASKDSGRAYNEQFF,TGTGCCAGCAAAGATAGCGGGAGGGCCTACAATGAGCAGTTCTTC
TRBJ1-5,TRBV12-3/TRBV12-4,TRBD1,many,CASSLDRYSNQPQHF,TGTGCCAGCAGTTTGGACAGGTATAGCAATCAGCCCCAGCATTTT
TRBJ1-1,TRBV11-2,.,.,CASSLGGAREAFF,TGTGCCAGCAGCTTAGGGGGGGCCCGGGAAGCTTTCTTT
TRBJ2-7,TRBV6-1,TRBD2,few,CASKRAGAREQYF,TGTGCCAGCAAGCGAGCGGGAGCGCGGGAGCAGTACTTC
TRBJ2-7,TRBV12-3/TRBV12-4,TRBD2,.,CASSLAYEGGLARYSYEQYF,TGTGCCAGCAGTTTAGCCTATGAGGGGGGACTAGCGCGGTACTCCTACGAGCAGTACTTC
TRBJ2-1,TRBV24-1,.,many,CATSESPSEQFF,TGTGCCACCAGTGAGTCCCCGAGTGAGCAGTTCTTC
TRBJ2-7,TRBV28,TRBD1,few,CASKIEAGTGTYEQYF,TGTGCCAGCAAGATAGAAGCCGGGACAGGAACCTACGAGCAGTACTTC
TRBJ2-5,TRBV10-3,.,.,CATSVGGGETQYF,TGTGCCACCTCGGTGGGAGGGGGAGAGACCCAGTACTTC
TRBJ1-5,TRBV20-1,TRBD1,few,CSARSKGAVYNQPQHF,TGCAGTGCTAGATCTAAGGGGGCGGTCTATAATCAGCCCCAGCATTTT
TRBJ1-1,TRBV6-2/TRBV6-3,.,few,CASLKGFHTEAFF,TGTGCCAGTTTAAAGGGGTTCCACACTGAAGCTTTCTTT
TRBJ1-5,TRBV20-1,.,once,CSARDGPNQPQHF,TGCAGTGCGCGGGACGGGCCAAATCAGCCCCAGCATTTT
TRBJ2-3,TRBV28,.,.,CASSSSARSTDTQYF,TGTGCCAGCAGTTCTAGCGCAAGAAGCACAGATACGCAGTATTTT
TRBJ2-2,TRBV20-1,.,.,CSARDWPRTGELFF,TGCAGTGCTAGAGATTGGCCGAGGACCGGGGAGCTGTTTTTT
TRBJ2-2,TRBV24-1,.,few,CATSDSPTVGELFF,TGTGCCACCAGTGATTCCCCGACGGTCGGGGAGCTGTTTTTT
TRBJ2-6,TRBV29-1,.,.,CSVVFGANVLTF,TGCAGCGTTGTTTTTGGGGCCAACGTCCTGACTTTC
TRBJ1-4,TRBV28,.,few,CASSLWTGLNEKLFF,TGTGCCAGCAGTTTATGGACAGGACTAAATGAAAAACTGTTTTTT
TRBJ1-1,TRBV6-2/TRBV6-3,.,.,CASSYSTKRRLGAFF,TGTGCCAGCAGTTACTCTACCAAGCGTCGCCTGGGGGCTTTCTTT